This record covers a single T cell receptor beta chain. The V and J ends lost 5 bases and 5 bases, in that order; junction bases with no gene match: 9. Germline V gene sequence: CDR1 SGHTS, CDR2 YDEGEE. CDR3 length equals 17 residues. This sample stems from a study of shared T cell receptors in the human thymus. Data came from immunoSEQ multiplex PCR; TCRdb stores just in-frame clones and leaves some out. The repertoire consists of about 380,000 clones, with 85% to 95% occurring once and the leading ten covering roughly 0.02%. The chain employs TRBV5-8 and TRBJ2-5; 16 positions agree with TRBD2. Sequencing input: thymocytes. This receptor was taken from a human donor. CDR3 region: CASSPGLAGGPRETQYF. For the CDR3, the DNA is TGTGCCAGCAGTCCGGGACTAGCGGGAGGGCCTCGGGAGACCCAGTACTTC.